Listed below are T cell receptor beta chains from one sample, sequenced in a study of beta chain features in type 1 diabetes. Method: immunoSEQ multiplex PCR; TCRdb's copy keeps in-frame clones and lacks some. The sample consists of approximately 170,000 clones, 7.5% to 8.5% of them appearing once. Sequencing input: central memory CD4+ T cells from blood. The source is a man younger than 35 with type 1 diabetes. CDR3s include the opening cysteine and the closing phenylalanine or tryptophan. Each record gives: clone size, D gene, V gene, J gene, CDR3 DNA, CDR3 protein. The D gene is left open where the match is weak. Expanded clones are given a class, and other clones once, few, many or no size at all.

.	.	TRBV15	TRBJ1-2	TGTGCCACCAGCAGAGATCGAGGTCAGGGGAGAAGCTACACCTTC	CATSRDRGQGRSYTF
.	.	TRBV6-1	TRBJ2-2	TGTGCCAGCAGTCCTACCCTAGTTAACACCGGGGAGCTGTTTTTT	CASSPTLVNTGELFF
.	.	TRBV5-6	TRBJ1-1	TGTGCCAGCAGCTTGGGTGTACAGGACACTGAAGCTTTCTTT	CASSLGVQDTEAFF
many	TRBD1	TRBV27	TRBJ2-1	TGTGCCAGCAGTTTGGGCGGGTCAGGGGGCGTTTATGAGCAGTTCTTC	CASSLGGSGGVYEQFF
.	TRBD2	TRBV10-3	TRBJ2-3	TGTGCCATCAGTGGGACTAGCGGGATATCTAAAGATACGCAGTATTTT	CAISGTSGISKDTQYF
few	.	TRBV30	TRBJ1-5	TGTGCCTGGAGTGTCGGTAATAGCAATCAGCCCCAGCATTTT	CAWSVGNSNQPQHF
few	TRBD2	TRBV6-4	TRBJ2-1	TGTGCCAGCAGTGAGAGGATAGCGGGAGACCATGAGCAGTTCTTC	CASSERIAGDHEQFF
few	.	TRBV7-9	TRBJ1-2	TGTGCCAGCAGCGAACAGGCGAATGGCTACACCTTC	CASSEQANGYTF
.	.	TRBV9	TRBJ1-6	TGTGCCAGCAGCCCAGGGAATTCACCCCTCCACTTT	CASSPGNSPLHF
many	.	TRBV29-1	TRBJ1-1	TGCAGCGTTGGAGGGTTGGAAGCTTTCTTT	CSVGGLEAFF
.	TRBD1	TRBV29-1	TRBJ1-2	TGCAGCGGGGGGACAGGGGACGGCTATGGCTACACCTTC	CSGGTGDGYGYTF
few	TRBD1	TRBV4-3	TRBJ1-2	TGCGCCAGCAGCCAGGAACCGGGCAGGGGGCTAGGCGGCTACACCTTC	CASSQEPGRGLGGYTF
few	.	TRBV5-4	TRBJ1-4	TGTGCCAGCAGCTTGGACCAGGGCAGGGGAAAAAAACTGTTTTTT	CASSLDQGRGKKLFF
few	.	TRBV4-1	TRBJ2-5	TGCGCCAGCAGCCGGACTACAGGGGCCGGCCAAGAGACCCAGTACTTC	CASSRTTGAGQETQYF
.	.	TRBV10-3	TRBJ2-7	TGTGCCATCAGTGAGTCATCAGGGGTAGTGAGGGAGCAGTACTTC	CAISESSGVVREQYF
few	.	TRBV7-2	TRBJ2-4	TGTGCCAGCAGCTTAGCGGGGGCCCCCCAAAACATTCAGTACTTC	CASSLAGAPQNIQYF
few	TRBD1	TRBV9	TRBJ1-5	TGTGCCAGCAGCGCAGCCACAGGGGTGGGCCAGCCCCAGCATTTT	CASSAATGVGQPQHF
few	TRBD1	TRBV27	TRBJ1-2	TGTGCCAGCAGTTCTAACAGGGGTTTGTGGGGCTACACCTTC	CASSSNRGLWGYTF
.	TRBD1	TRBV6-1	TRBJ1-2	TGTGCCAGCAGTGGGACAGGGACGACTAACTATGGCTACACCTTC	CASSGTGTTNYGYTF
few	.	TRBV4-3	TRBJ1-4	TGCGCCAGCAGCACACAGGAGTTAAATGAAAAACTGTTTTTT	CASSTQELNEKLFF
.	.	TRBV2	TRBJ2-1	TGTGCCAGCGACTACTACGGCAATGAGCAGTTCTTC	CASDYYGNEQFF
few	TRBD1	TRBV29-1	TRBJ2-7	TGCAGCGTCCTGGGACAGGGCTACGAGCAGTACTTC	CSVLGQGYEQYF
.	.	TRBV19	TRBJ1-1	TGTGCCAGTAATTCAGGGAAATGGAACACTGAAGCTTTCTTT	CASNSGKWNTEAFF
few	TRBD2	TRBV2	TRBJ2-1	TGTGCCAGCAGTAGACTAGCGGGAGGGCATAGTGAGCAGTTCTTC	CASSRLAGGHSEQFF
.	.	TRBV6-1	TRBJ2-7	TGTGCCAGCAGCCTACAGGGTGCTACGGACGAGCAGTACTTC	CASSLQGATDEQYF
.	TRBD2	TRBV5-1	TRBJ2-3	TGCGCCAGCAGCTTCTCAGCGGGGGGCACAGATACGCAGTATTTT	CASSFSAGGTDTQYF
.	TRBD1	TRBV29-1	TRBJ2-3	TGCAGCGTTGGTTCCGGGACAGGGAGCACAGATACGCAGTATTTT	CSVGSGTGSTDTQYF
.	.	TRBV18	TRBJ2-7	TGTGCCAGCTCACCCGGACAGCCTTACGAGCAGTACTTC	CASSPGQPYEQYF
.	.	TRBV21-1	TRBJ1-1	TGTGCCAGCAGCGGCCAAGGGGAGGTTAACACTGAAGCTTTCTTT	CASSGQGEVNTEAFF
.	TRBD1	TRBV27	TRBJ2-7	TGTGCCAGCAGTTTCTCCGGGACAGGGTTTGGGGAGCAGTACTTC	CASSFSGTGFGEQYF
.	TRBD1	TRBV5-4	TRBJ2-4	TGTGCCAGCAGCTTGGACAGGGGTAACATTCAGTACTTC	CASSLDRGNIQYF
few	.	TRBV9	TRBJ2-5	TGTGCCAGCAGCGTAGGGCAGAACCAAGAGACCCAGTACTTC	CASSVGQNQETQYF
.	TRBD1	TRBV28	TRBJ1-2	TGTGCCAGCAGTTGGGGACAGGGCTTCTATGGCTACACCTTC	CASSWGQGFYGYTF
few	TRBD2	TRBV7-2	TRBJ2-1	TGTGCCAGCAGCCGGGCTAGCGGGAGGGCCAGTGAGCAGTTCTTC	CASSRASGRASEQFF
few	TRBD1	TRBV28	TRBJ2-7	TGTGCCAGCAGCTCCGAGGGACAGGGGATAAGGGAGCAGTACTTC	CASSSEGQGIREQYF
.	.	TRBV2	TRBJ2-2	TGTGCCAGCAGTGACTCCGGCACCGGGGAGCTGTTTTTT	CASSDSGTGELFF
.	TRBD2	TRBV30	TRBJ2-3	TGTGCCTGGAGTGTGCAACTAGCGGGAGCCGGTACGCAGTATTTT	CAWSVQLAGAGTQYF
few	TRBD2	TRBV7-2	TRBJ2-1	TGTGCCAGCAGCTTTAGTGAGCGGGGGACTGAGCAGTTCTTC	CASSFSERGTEQFF
few	TRBD2	TRBV7-2	TRBJ2-3	TGTGCCAGCAGCTTACTTCCCGGGGGGATAACAGATACGCAGTATTTT	CASSLLPGGITDTQYF
few	.	TRBV6-6	TRBJ2-5	TGTGCCAGCAGTCCGGGGGAAGAGACCCAGTACTTC	CASSPGEETQYF
.	.	TRBV28	TRBJ1-1	TGTGCCAGCAGTTCGCCTGCCCGGGGTTCGAACACTGAAGCTTTCTTT	CASSSPARGSNTEAFF
few	.	TRBV15	TRBJ1-5	TGTGCCACCAGTCTTGAAGGGGCTCTAGGGGCCCAGCATTTT	CATSLEGALGAQHF
.	TRBD1	TRBV5-1	TRBJ2-7	TGCGCCAGCAGTCGGACAGGGGATATTCACGAGCAGTACTTC	CASSRTGDIHEQYF
.	TRBD2	TRBV9	TRBJ2-1	TGTGCCAGCAGCGTATCCTCGGCGGGGGGGCAAAATGAGCAGTTCTTC	CASSVSSAGGQNEQFF
.	.	TRBV7-2	TRBJ1-2	TGTGCCAGCAGCTTATCAGGGATCAACTATGGCTACACCTTC	CASSLSGINYGYTF
.	TRBD1	TRBV2	TRBJ1-5	TGTGCCAGCAGTGAACAGGGGGCAATTCAGCCCCAGCATTTT	CASSEQGAIQPQHF
.	TRBD1	TRBV30	TRBJ1-2	TGTGCCTGGGCGACAGGGAGCTATGGCTACACCTTC	CAWATGSYGYTF
.	TRBD2	TRBV11-2	TRBJ2-1	TGTGCCAGCAGCTGGGCTGCGGGGGGGCAGAATGAGCAGTTCTTC	CASSWAAGGQNEQFF
few	TRBD2	TRBV7-2	TRBJ2-2	TGTGCCAGCAGCTTAAGGGGCGGGAGCTCGAACACCGGGGAGCTGTTTTTT	CASSLRGGSSNTGELFF
few	.	TRBV4-2	TRBJ2-7	TGTGCCAGCAGCTTGGACACGAACTACGAGCAGTACTTC	CASSLDTNYEQYF
.	TRBD2	TRBV19	TRBJ2-5	TGTGCCAGTAGTATGGCCGCGGGGGGTGAGACCCAGTACTTC	CASSMAAGGETQYF
.	.	TRBV10-3	TRBJ1-2	TGTGCCATCAGGGGGACGGCAGGGGTTGGCTACACCTTC	CAIRGTAGVGYTF
many	.	TRBV25-1	TRBJ2-1	TGTGCCAGCAGTGAAGTCGAGGGGGCCGGGGGATACAATGAGCAGTTCTTC	CASSEVEGAGGYNEQFF
few	.	TRBV7-2	TRBJ1-1	TGTGCCAGCAGCAAAAGTCCCTCGCGGGGGGGAGGCCCTGAAGCTTTCTTT	CASSKSPSRGGGPEAFF